This TCR beta chain appears in the sequencing data of a study of cytomegalovirus exposure and HLA in healthy donors. CDR3 length equals 17 residues. V shed 4 bases, J shed 3 bases, and the junction held 11 bases outside the gene matches. Germline V gene sequence: CDR1 MDHEN, CDR2 SYDVKM. A multiplex PCR was run with 60 Vbeta primers and 13 Jbeta primers. Sequencing was performed with immunoSEQ multiplex PCR; in TCRdb, only in-frame clones are kept and a portion is missing. The data show about 99,000 clones, over 60% seen once. What was sequenced was PBMCs. The receptor was derived from a woman aged 18 to 35 in good health and CMV-seropositive. V usage is TRBV28 and J usage is TRBJ1-5; TRBD1 matches at 8 bases. CDR3 in DNA: TGTGCCAGCAGTTCCTCCCCGACAGGGGTGCTCAATCAGCCCCAGCATTTT. Residues: CASSSSPTGVLNQPQHF.